These 14 T cell receptor beta chains were all obtained from the same sample, sequenced in a study of CD8+CD57+ T cells in acquired aplastic anemia. Genomic DNA constituted the template upon which TCR beta VDJ and CDR3 profiling was performed. MiXCR, run by TCRdb on the reads, gives a single entry per CDR3 protein. The repertoire includes around 400,000 distinct CDR3 sequences, 65% to 80% of them detected once, and 3% to 4.5% sits in the top ten. The sample comprised sorted CD4+, CD8+, or CD8+CD57+ T cells (not recorded which) from PBMCs. The receptors were gathered from a human donor in good health, serving as a control.

In regard to this clonotype: An end of the junction does not agree with germline; a read error may underlie this. The chain links TRBV24-1 to TRBJ2-3; possibly TRBD1 for D (5 bases). The CDR3 sequence is 15 residues long. Germline V gives CDR1 KGHDR, CDR2 SFDVKD. CDR3 nucleotide sequence: TGTGCCACCAGTCAGGGTCCTGCTCCCGCAAATACGAAGTATTTT. This gives the protein CATSQGPAPANTKYF.

The gene calls are TRBV19 and TRBJ1-1; 9 positions match TRBD1. Germline V lookup: CDR1 LNHDA, CDR2 SQIVND (reference sequence). V lost 4 bases to trimming and J lost 0 bases; unmatched junction nucleotides: 9. This CDR3 has 17 residues. The CDR3 DNA reads as TGTGCCAGTAGTAGCGGGACAGGGAGATGGGTGAACACTGAAGCTTTCTTT. Amino acid sequence: CASSSGTGRWVNTEAFF.

This chain links TRBV14 with TRBJ2-7; D is uncertain. The J call is in doubt because the DNA end fits TRBJ2-5 better. This CDR3 is 15 amino acids long. Looked up from germline, CDR1 is SGHDN and CDR2 is FVKESK. DNA of the CDR3: TGTGCCAGCAGCCAAGTGCGGCCCCCCGGGGAGACCCAGTACTTC. This translates into CASSQVRPPGETQYF.

On this clonotype itself: No DNA is shown, since the ends of the CDR3 on it are uncertain; the CDR3 is the one TCRdb lists. The gene calls are TRBV2 and TRBJ2-5; the D call in the table, TRBD1, was not verified against the DNA. The CDR3 is 24 residues long, ends included. Germline CDR1 and CDR2: SNHLY and FYNNEI. CDR3 region: CASSQTSVYFCAISEADRVETQYF.

As concerns this clonotype: An end of the junction does not agree with germline; a read error may underlie this. This chain joins TRBV29-1 and TRBJ1-2, with no clear D. The germline CDR1 and CDR2 sequences are SQVTM and ANQGSEA. The CDR3 has 14 amino acids. The CDR3 reads CSGEREGPPYGYTF. Written as DNA, the CDR3 is TGCAGCGGTGAAAGGGAGGGCCCCCCCTATGGCTACACCTTC.

V gene TRBV20-1 combines with J gene TRBJ2-5; D is unresolved. The CDR3 extends over 14 amino acids. The germline gives CDR1 DFQATT, CDR2 SNEGSKA (reference sequence). Trimming left V 0 bases short and J 5 bases short, with 13 bases between. CDR3 sequence (DNA): TGCAGTGCTAGAGATCAGTACCAAGGGGAGACCCAGTACTTC. It codes for CSARDQYQGETQYF.

This chain connects TRBV5-1 to TRBJ1-6; D is possibly TRBD1 (6 bases). Germline lookup yields CDR1 SGHRS and CDR2 YFSETQ. This CDR3 has 15 residues. Trimming shortened V by 2 bases and J by 14 bases, and 20 bases separated the two germline ends. The DNA for the CDR3 is TGCGCCAGCAGCTTCGGACAGACGAACACCCCTTCCCTCCACTTT. This translates into CASSFGQTNTPSLHF.

This clonotype was seen a handful of times. A much larger clone lies one base from this, so it may be a read error. As the CDR3 is not closed by the conserved phenylalanine or tryptophan, this likely results from a read error. The chain recombines TRBV6-5 with TRBJ2-3; D unresolved. The length of the CDR3 is 13 residues. Germline CDR1 reads MNHEY; CDR2 reads SVGAGI. V was clipped by 5 bases and J by 4 bases, with 10 bases between them. CDR3 loop: CASSEGLADTQYL. The CDR3 DNA is TGTGCCAGCAGTGAAGGGTTAGCAGATACGCAGTATCTT.

CDR3 DNA sequence: TGTGCCAGCAGCTCCCACAGGGAGTACACCGGGGAGCTGTTTTTT. Translating it yields CASSSHREYTGELFF. This chain connects TRBV7-6 to TRBJ2-2; D is possibly TRBD1 (6 bases). Germline V CDR1 and CDR2: SGHVS, FNYEAQ. Trimming pared 4 bases from V and 3 bases from J, leaving 12 bases between. The CDR3 has 15 residues.

This chain uses TRBV20-1 with TRBJ2-3; possible D gene TRBD1, 6 bases. Germline CDR1 reads DFQATT; CDR2 reads SNEGSKA (reference sequence). V was pared by 6 bases and J by 9 bases, with 19 bases between. The CDR3 runs to 13 residues. CDR3 DNA: TGCAGTGCCAGCCCAGGGGCAATCTACACGCAGTATTTT. Translated: CSASPGAIYTQYF.

This clonotype was observed many times. This chain joins TRBV5-8 and TRBJ1-3, with D possibly being TRBD1 (6 bases). V lost 4 bases to trimming and J lost 4 bases, with 15 bases between them. The germline V gene encodes CDR1 SGHTS and CDR2 YDEGEE. The CDR3 has 15 amino acids. This CDR3 is CASSRMDSRGNTIYF. The DNA of the CDR3 is TGTGCCAGCAGCCGAATGGACAGCCGAGGAAACACCATATATTTT.

V usage is TRBV19 and J usage is TRBJ1-4; possibly TRBD1 for D (6 bases). V dropped 9 bases and J dropped 0 bases, with 23 bases sitting between them. The CDR3 spans 18 residues. Germline V lookup: CDR1 LNHDA, CDR2 SQIVND (reference sequence). DNA for the CDR3: TGTGCCAGCGGGGACCGGGACATTCTTTATGCAACTAATGAAAAACTGTTTTTT. As protein: CASGDRDILYATNEKLFF.

The rearrangement links TRBV5-4 to TRBJ2-7; 8 nucleotides match TRBD1. CDR1 and CDR2 (germline): SGHNT, YYREEE (reference sequence). This CDR3 region has 14 residues. With 5 bases clipped from V and 4 bases from J, the junction kept 8 bases outside the gene matches. CDR3 coding DNA: TGTGCCAGCAGTTCCGGGACAGGCGAGTACGAGCAGTACTTC. As protein: CASSSGTGEYEQYF.

This chain links TRBV2 with TRBJ2-5, with no clear D. The CDR3 spans 16 residues. V dropped 6 bases and J dropped 2 bases, with 19 bases sitting between them. Germline CDR1 SNHLY, CDR2 FYNNEI. The CDR3 region has the DNA TGTGCCAGCAGCCAGACGGGTCGTGCAGCGCAAGAGACCCAGTACTTC. It encodes CASSQTGRAAQETQYF.